These T cell receptor beta chains were read from a single sample in a study of regulatory T cells in long-lasting Graves disease. TCRdb re-analysed the multiplex PCR reads in MiXCR, keeping a single row per CDR3 protein. The sample carries roughly 250,000 distinct CDR3 sequences, about 17% recorded once. The sample was also linked to a second study, of T cells in Graves' hyperthyroidism and ophthalmopathy.

The sequenced sample was peripheral blood mononuclear cells (PBMCs), obtained at new diagnosis, from a patient treated with antithyroid drugs. The receptors come from a woman aged 25 to 45 with Graves disease. Each CDR3 is given with its conserved first and last residue. Each record gives: clone size, V gene, J gene, D gene, CDR3 DNA, CDR3 protein. The D gene is left open where the match is weak. Size tells how often a clone was seen (once, few, many) or the class of an expanded clone, and some rows leave it out.

clone_size: .
v_call: TRBV19
j_call: TRBJ2-5
d_call: .
cdr3_nt: TGTGCCAGTAGCGTGGGGCTCGAAGAGACCCAGTACTTC
cdr3_aa: CASSVGLEETQYF

clone_size: many
v_call: TRBV20-1
j_call: TRBJ1-2
d_call: .
cdr3_nt: TGCAGTGCTAGAGCTGGGGCCCAAGATGGCTACACCTTC
cdr3_aa: CSARAGAQDGYTF

clone_size: many
v_call: TRBV7-8
j_call: TRBJ1-2
d_call: .
cdr3_nt: TGTGCCAGCAGCTTAGGAGTCCAAACCTATGGCTACACCTTC
cdr3_aa: CASSLGVQTYGYTF

clone_size: .
v_call: TRBV2
j_call: TRBJ2-2
d_call: .
cdr3_nt: TGTGCCAGCAAATCAGGGCCCTCAGGCGGGGAGCTGTTTTTT
cdr3_aa: CASKSGPSGGELFF

clone_size: many
v_call: TRBV5-1
j_call: TRBJ1-1
d_call: .
cdr3_nt: TGCGCCAGCAGCTTTAGGGGGGAGGCCACTGAAGCTTTCTTT
cdr3_aa: CASSFRGEATEAFF

clone_size: .
v_call: TRBV20-1
j_call: TRBJ1-5
d_call: .
cdr3_nt: TGCAGTGCTAGATGGCAGGGAAATCAGCCCCAGCATTTT
cdr3_aa: CSARWQGNQPQHF

clone_size: .
v_call: TRBV5-1
j_call: TRBJ2-5
d_call: .
cdr3_nt: TGCGCCAGCGCCCCCCAGGTTTCATCAGAGACCCAGTACTTC
cdr3_aa: CASAPQVSSETQYF

clone_size: many
v_call: TRBV25-1
j_call: TRBJ1-4
d_call: .
cdr3_nt: TGTGCCAGCAGTGAATTCTCTTGGAGGGCAGAAAAACTGTTTTTT
cdr3_aa: CASSEFSWRAEKLFF

clone_size: many
v_call: TRBV18
j_call: TRBJ2-7
d_call: .
cdr3_nt: TGTGCCAGCACCCGGGACCGCGCGGAGCAGTACTTC
cdr3_aa: CASTRDRAEQYF

clone_size: many
v_call: TRBV3-1
j_call: TRBJ1-1
d_call: TRBD1
cdr3_nt: TGTGCCAGCAGCCAATTTTTTTTACGACAGGGGGCAGGAAGCACTGAAGCTTTCTTT
cdr3_aa: CASSQFFLRQGAGSTEAFF

clone_size: .
v_call: TRBV29-1
j_call: TRBJ1-2
d_call: .
cdr3_nt: TGCAGCGTTGAAGAGACCTTCAACTATGGCTACACCTTC
cdr3_aa: CSVEETFNYGYTF

clone_size: .
v_call: TRBV19
j_call: TRBJ2-2
d_call: TRBD2
cdr3_nt: TGTGCCAGTGGTGTCAATCCGGGACTACCGAACACCGGGGAGCTGTTTTTT
cdr3_aa: CASGVNPGLPNTGELFF

clone_size: many
v_call: TRBV4-2
j_call: TRBJ2-5
d_call: TRBD2
cdr3_nt: TGTGCCAGCAGCGCGCCGGGACTAGCGGCAACCGGGACCCAGTACTTC
cdr3_aa: CASSAPGLAATGTQYF

clone_size: many
v_call: TRBV13
j_call: TRBJ2-1
d_call: TRBD1
cdr3_nt: TGTGCCAGCAGCCGAAGATACCACAGGGGGGCAAATGAGCAGTTCTTC
cdr3_aa: CASSRRYHRGANEQFF

clone_size: many
v_call: TRBV2
j_call: TRBJ2-3
d_call: TRBD1
cdr3_nt: TGTGCCAGCAGTGCGGGACAGGGTCGCCCAGATACGCAGTATTTT
cdr3_aa: CASSAGQGRPDTQYF

clone_size: many
v_call: TRBV19
j_call: TRBJ1-5
d_call: .
cdr3_nt: TGTGCCAGTAGTATCGTGGGTTATAACGATCAGCCCCAGCATTTT
cdr3_aa: CASSIVGYNDQPQHF

clone_size: .
v_call: TRBV11-1
j_call: TRBJ2-3
d_call: TRBD1
cdr3_nt: TGTGCCAGCAGCTCCACCGGGACAGGGGGCAGAACAGATACGCAGTATTTT
cdr3_aa: CASSSTGTGGRTDTQYF

clone_size: .
v_call: TRBV7-9
j_call: TRBJ2-5
d_call: .
cdr3_nt: TGTGCCAGCAGCTTTACGGGGCCCAGTGGGACCCAGTACTTC
cdr3_aa: CASSFTGPSGTQYF

clone_size: many
v_call: TRBV5-1
j_call: TRBJ1-2
d_call: .
cdr3_nt: TGCGCCAGCAGCTCATCCGGGACCGATGGCTACACCTTC
cdr3_aa: CASSSSGTDGYTF

clone_size: .
v_call: TRBV13
j_call: TRBJ1-3
d_call: .
cdr3_nt: TGTGCCAGCAGCTTAGAGGCGGGGTTCTCTGGAAACACCATATATTTT
cdr3_aa: CASSLEAGFSGNTIYF

clone_size: many
v_call: TRBV7-2
j_call: TRBJ1-2
d_call: TRBD1
cdr3_nt: TGTGCCAGCAGCGGGATAGACAGGGATCTTCCTCATGGCTACACCTTC
cdr3_aa: CASSGIDRDLPHGYTF

clone_size: few
v_call: TRBV4-1
j_call: TRBJ2-3
d_call: TRBD2
cdr3_nt: TGCGCCAGCAGCCAAGAAACGGTACTAGCGGGGAAAACAGATACGCAGTATTTT
cdr3_aa: CASSQETVLAGKTDTQYF

clone_size: few
v_call: TRBV19
j_call: TRBJ2-5
d_call: .
cdr3_nt: TGTGCCAGTAAAACCACAGGGTCCGGAGAGACCCAGTACTTC
cdr3_aa: CASKTTGSGETQYF

clone_size: many
v_call: TRBV5-1
j_call: TRBJ1-5
d_call: .
cdr3_nt: TGCGCCAGCAGCTTTGGTGTAGATCAGCCCCAGCATTTT
cdr3_aa: CASSFGVDQPQHF

clone_size: many
v_call: TRBV7-6
j_call: TRBJ2-2
d_call: TRBD2
cdr3_nt: TGTGCCAGCAGACCTACAGCGGGGGGGTTTACCGGGGAGCTGTTTTTT
cdr3_aa: CASRPTAGGFTGELFF

clone_size: many
v_call: TRBV6-1
j_call: TRBJ2-2
d_call: .
cdr3_nt: TGTGCCAGCAGTGAAGCCCTACTAGTGACGTACACCGGGGAGCTGTTTTTT
cdr3_aa: CASSEALLVTYTGELFF

clone_size: many
v_call: TRBV5-1
j_call: TRBJ1-1
d_call: .
cdr3_nt: TGCGCCAGCAGCTTGGGAGGGGTTTGGACTGAAGCTTTCTTT
cdr3_aa: CASSLGGVWTEAFF

clone_size: many
v_call: TRBV7-2
j_call: TRBJ2-2
d_call: .
cdr3_nt: TGTGCCAGCAGGGGAACAGGGATCGGGGAGCTGTTTTTT
cdr3_aa: CASRGTGIGELFF